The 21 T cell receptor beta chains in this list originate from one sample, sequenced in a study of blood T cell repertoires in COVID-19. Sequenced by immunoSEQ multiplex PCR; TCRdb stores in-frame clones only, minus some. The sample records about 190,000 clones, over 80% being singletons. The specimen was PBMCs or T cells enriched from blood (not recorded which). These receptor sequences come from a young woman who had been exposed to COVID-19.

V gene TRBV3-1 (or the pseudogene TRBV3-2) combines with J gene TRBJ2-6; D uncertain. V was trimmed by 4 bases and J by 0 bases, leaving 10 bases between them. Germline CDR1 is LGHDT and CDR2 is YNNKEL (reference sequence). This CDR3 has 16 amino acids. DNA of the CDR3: TGTGCCAGCAGCCCAACCGGGTACTCTGGGGCCAACGTCCTGACTTTC. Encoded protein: CASSPTGYSGANVLTF.

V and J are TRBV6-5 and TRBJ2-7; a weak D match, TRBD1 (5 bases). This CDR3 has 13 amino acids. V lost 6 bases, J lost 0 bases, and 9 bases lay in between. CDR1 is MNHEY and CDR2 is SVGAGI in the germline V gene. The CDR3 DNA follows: TGTGCCAGCAGCCCGACAGTCTCCTACGAGCAGTACTTC. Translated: CASSPTVSYEQYF.

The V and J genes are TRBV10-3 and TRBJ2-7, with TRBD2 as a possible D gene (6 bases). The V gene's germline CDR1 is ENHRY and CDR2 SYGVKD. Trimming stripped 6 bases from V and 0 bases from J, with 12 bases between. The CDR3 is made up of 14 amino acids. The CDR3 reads CAIRTGLSSYEQYF. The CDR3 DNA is TGTGCCATCAGAACTGGACTATCCTCCTACGAGCAGTACTTC.

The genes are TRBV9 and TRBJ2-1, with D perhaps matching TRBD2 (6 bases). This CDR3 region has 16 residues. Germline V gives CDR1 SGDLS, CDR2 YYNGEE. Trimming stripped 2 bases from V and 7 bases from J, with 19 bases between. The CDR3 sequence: CASSVSLGVAGNEQFF. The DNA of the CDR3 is TGTGCCAGCAGCGTCTCCCTAGGAGTGGCGGGGAATGAGCAGTTCTTC. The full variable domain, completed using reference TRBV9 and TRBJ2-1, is DSGVTQTPKHLITATGQRVTLRCSPRSGDLSVYWYQQSLDQGLQFLIQYYNGEERAKGNILERFSAQQFPDLHSELNLSSLELGDSALYFCASSVSLGVAGNEQFFGPGTRLTVL.

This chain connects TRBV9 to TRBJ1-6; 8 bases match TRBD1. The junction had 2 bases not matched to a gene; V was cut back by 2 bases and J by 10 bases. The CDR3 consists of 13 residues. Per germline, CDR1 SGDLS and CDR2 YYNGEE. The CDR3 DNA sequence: TGTGCCAGCAGCGTTCAGGGGGCCTCACCCCTCCACTTT. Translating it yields CASSVQGASPLHF.

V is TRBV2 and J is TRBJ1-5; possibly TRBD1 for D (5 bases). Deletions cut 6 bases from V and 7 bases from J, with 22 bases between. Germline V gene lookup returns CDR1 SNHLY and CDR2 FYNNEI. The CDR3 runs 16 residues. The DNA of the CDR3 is TGTGCCAGCAGCGTTCGGCAGACAGTTCGGGGGCAGCCCCAGCATTTT. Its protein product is CASSVRQTVRGQPQHF.

The CDR3 loop is CASSLGGTGADTGELFF. The CDR3 DNA reads as TGTGCCAGCAGCTTGGGCGGGACAGGGGCGGACACCGGGGAGCTGTTTTTT. V is TRBV5-8 and J is TRBJ2-2; TRBD1 matches 10 bases. Germline-derived CDR1 and CDR2 are SGHTS and YDEGEE. Germline trimming cut 0 bases from V and 3 bases from J; bases unmatched to any gene: 5. The CDR3 has 17 amino acids.

The CDR3 nucleotides read TGTGCCAGCAGTTTCGGCGGAGCGTCCATTAATCAGCCCCAGCATTTT. Translating it yields CASSFGGASINQPQHF. The gene calls are TRBV27 and TRBJ1-5; D is ambiguous. The germline V and J ends were trimmed by 3 bases and 4 bases, with 16 bases remaining between them. The germline gives CDR1 MNHEY, CDR2 SMNVEV (reference sequence). CDR3 size: 16 residues.

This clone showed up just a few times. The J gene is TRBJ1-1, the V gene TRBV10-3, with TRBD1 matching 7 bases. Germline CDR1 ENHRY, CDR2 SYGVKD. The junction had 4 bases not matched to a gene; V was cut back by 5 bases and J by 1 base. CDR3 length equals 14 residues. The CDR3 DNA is TGTGCCATCAGTCACGACAGGGAGAACACTGAAGCTTTCTTT. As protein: CAISHDRENTEAFF.

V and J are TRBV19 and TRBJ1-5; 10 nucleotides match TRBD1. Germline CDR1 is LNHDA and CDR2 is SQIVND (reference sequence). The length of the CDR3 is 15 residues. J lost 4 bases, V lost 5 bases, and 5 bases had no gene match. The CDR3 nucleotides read TGTGCCAGTAGTCCGGGGGACAGGGGAAATCAGCCCCAGCATTTT. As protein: CASSPGDRGNQPQHF.

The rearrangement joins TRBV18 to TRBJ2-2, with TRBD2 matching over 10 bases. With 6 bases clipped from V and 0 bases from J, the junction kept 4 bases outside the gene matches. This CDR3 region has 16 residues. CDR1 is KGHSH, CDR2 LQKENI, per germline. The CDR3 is CASSPSGGTNTGELFF. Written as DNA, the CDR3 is TGTGCCAGCTCCCCTAGCGGGGGTACGAACACCGGGGAGCTGTTTTTT.

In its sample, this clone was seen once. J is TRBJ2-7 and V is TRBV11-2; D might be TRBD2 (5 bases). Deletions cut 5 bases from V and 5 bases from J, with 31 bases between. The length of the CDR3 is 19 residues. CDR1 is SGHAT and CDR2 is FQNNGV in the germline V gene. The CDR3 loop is CASSPSPTRLVYGVDEQYF. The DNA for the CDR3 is TGTGCCAGCAGCCCCTCCCCTACGCGGCTGGTGTACGGGGTTGACGAGCAGTACTTC.

For the CDR3, the DNA is TGTGCCAGCAGTTTTTCTCGGGGGGGCCCCGATGAGCAGTTCTTC. This gives the protein CASSFSRGGPDEQFF. V usage is TRBV27 and J usage is TRBJ2-1; 8 bases are shared with TRBD2. Germline V lookup: CDR1 MNHEY, CDR2 SMNVEV (reference sequence). Trimming took 3 bases from V and 8 from J; bases not matched to a gene: 9. The CDR3 contains 15 residues.

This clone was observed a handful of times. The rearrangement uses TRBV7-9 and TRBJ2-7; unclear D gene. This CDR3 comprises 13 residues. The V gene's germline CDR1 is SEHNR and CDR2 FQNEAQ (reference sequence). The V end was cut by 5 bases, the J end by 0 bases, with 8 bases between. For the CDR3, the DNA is TGTGCCAGCAGCGGAAGGAGCTCCTACGAGCAGTACTTC. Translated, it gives CASSGRSSYEQYF.

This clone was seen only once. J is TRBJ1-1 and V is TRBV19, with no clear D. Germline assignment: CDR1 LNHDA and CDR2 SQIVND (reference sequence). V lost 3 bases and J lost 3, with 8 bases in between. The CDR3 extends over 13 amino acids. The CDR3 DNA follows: TGTGCCAGTAGTATTCAACGGGACACTGAAGCTTTCTTT. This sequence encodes CASSIQRDTEAFF.

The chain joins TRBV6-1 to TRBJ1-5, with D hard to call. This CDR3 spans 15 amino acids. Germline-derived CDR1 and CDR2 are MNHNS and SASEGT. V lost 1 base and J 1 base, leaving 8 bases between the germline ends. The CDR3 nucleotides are TGTGCCAGCAGTGAAGGCAGGAGGAGCAATCAGCCCCAGCATTTT. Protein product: CASSEGRRSNQPQHF.

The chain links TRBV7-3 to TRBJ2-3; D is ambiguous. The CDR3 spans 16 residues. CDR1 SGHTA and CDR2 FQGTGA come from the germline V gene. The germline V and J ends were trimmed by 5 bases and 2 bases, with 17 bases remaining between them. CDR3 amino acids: CASSLGWRRHTDTQYF. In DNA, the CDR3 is TGTGCCAGCAGCCTAGGCTGGCGCCGTCACACAGATACGCAGTATTTT.

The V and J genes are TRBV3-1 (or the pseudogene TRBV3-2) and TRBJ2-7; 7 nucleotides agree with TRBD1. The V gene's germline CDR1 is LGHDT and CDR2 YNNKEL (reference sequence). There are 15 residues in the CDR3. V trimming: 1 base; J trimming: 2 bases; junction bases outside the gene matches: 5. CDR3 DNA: TGTGCCAGCAGCCAAGCAACAGGGGATACCTACGAGCAGTACTTC. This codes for CASSQATGDTYEQYF.

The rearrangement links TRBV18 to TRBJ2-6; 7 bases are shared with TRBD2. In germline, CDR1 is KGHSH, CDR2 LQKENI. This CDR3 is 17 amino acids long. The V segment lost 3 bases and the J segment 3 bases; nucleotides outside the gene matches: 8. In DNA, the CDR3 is TGTGCCAGCTCACCTCTGCGGGGGACCGGTGGGGCCAACGTCCTGACTTTC. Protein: CASSPLRGTGGANVLTF.

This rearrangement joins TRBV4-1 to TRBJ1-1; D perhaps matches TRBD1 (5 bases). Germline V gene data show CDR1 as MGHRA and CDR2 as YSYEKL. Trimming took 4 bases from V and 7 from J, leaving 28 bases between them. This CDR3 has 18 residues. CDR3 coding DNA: TGCGCCAGCAGCCGCGGAGGGGCGTCCGGGATCCCGGAGGGTGAAGCTTTCTTT. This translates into CASSRGGASGIPEGEAFF.

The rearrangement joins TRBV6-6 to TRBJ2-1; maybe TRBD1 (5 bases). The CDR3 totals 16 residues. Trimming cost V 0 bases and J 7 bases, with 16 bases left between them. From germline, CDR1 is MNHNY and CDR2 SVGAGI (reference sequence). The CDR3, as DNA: TGTGCCAGCAGTTACTCGAGGCAGGGCCATTATAATGAGCAGTTCTTC. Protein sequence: CASSYSRQGHYNEQFF.